These 3 T cell receptor beta chains share one sample of origin, sequenced in a study of vaccination and CD4 T cells after COVID-19 (dated by TCRdb to 2022 to 2024). In the paper's terms, the treatment or condition label means: approximately 9-day PBMC culture with coronavirus spike peptide pools or control peptides (ViraFEST assay). Preparation of the library involved PCR. Sequencing was carried out with an Illumina iSeq 100. DNA from cultured CD4+ T cells underwent TCR sequencing with the Oncomine TCR Beta short-read assay at the Johns Hopkins FTIC core. The public reads were quality trimmed at Q25 with fastp and then assembled into clones with MiXCR by TCRdb, keeping productive beta chains. Entries are consolidated by CDR3 protein sequence, retaining the most common genes and DNA. This sample lists roughly 17,000 distinct CDR3 sequences; about three fifths were detected once. In total, the top ten clones hold more than 9% of the sample.

No antigens are known for them. Sample: CD4+ T cells from blood, cultured in vitro. Receptors were obtained from a human donor who had recovered from COVID-19.

This clonotype turned up a few times. The V and J genes are TRBV2 and TRBJ1-6; tentative D call: TRBD1 (5 bases). This CDR3 contains 14 residues. CDR1 and CDR2 (germline): SNHLY, FYNNEI. V shed 6 bases and J shed 12 bases, with 18 bases lying between them. The CDR3 loop reads CASRDTGGLQPLHF. CDR3 in DNA: TGTGCCAGCAGAGATACAGGAGGACTGCAACCCCTCCACTTT.

This clonotype was counted once. The CDR3 spells CASSFSGGASGELFF. CDR3 DNA sequence: TGTGCCAGCAGCTTTAGCGGGGGGGCCTCCGGGGAGCTGTTTTTT. The chain has TRBV7-2 and TRBJ2-2; 11 nucleotides match TRBD2. This CDR3 is 15 amino acids long. Trimming at V came to 3 bases and at J to 6 bases, leaving 3 bases not matched to a gene. Germline V lookup: CDR1 SGHTA, CDR2 FQGNSA.

The rearrangement uses TRBV6-1 and TRBJ1-3; D not certain. Trimming cost V 6 bases and J 0 bases, with 9 bases left between them. The germline gives CDR1 MNHNS, CDR2 SASEGT. The CDR3 consists of 14 residues. The CDR3 region is CASRLHPSGNTIYF. In nucleotides, the CDR3 is TGTGCCAGCAGATTACACCCCTCTGGAAACACCATATATTTT.